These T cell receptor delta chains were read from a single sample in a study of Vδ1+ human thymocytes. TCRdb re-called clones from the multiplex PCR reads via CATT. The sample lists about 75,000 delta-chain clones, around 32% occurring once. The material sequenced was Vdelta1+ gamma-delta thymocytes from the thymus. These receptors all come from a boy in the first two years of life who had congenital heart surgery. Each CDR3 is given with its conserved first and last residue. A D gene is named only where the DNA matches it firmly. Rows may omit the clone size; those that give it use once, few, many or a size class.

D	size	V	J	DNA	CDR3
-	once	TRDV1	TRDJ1	TGTGCTCTTGGGGAAGAGACTACTCTGTACCCTACCGATAAACTCATCTTT	CALGEETTLYPTDKLIF
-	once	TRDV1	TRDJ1	TGTGCTCTTGGGGTACCTCTTCGTCTCCCCGATAAACTCATCTTT	CALGVPLRLPDKLIF
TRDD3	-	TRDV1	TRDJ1	TGTGCTCTTGGGGATGCTGTAATTGAGGCTGGTGGGGGACGCGGATTCACCGATAAACTCATCTTT	CALGDAVIEAGGGRGFTDKLIF
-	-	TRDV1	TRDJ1	TGTGCTCTTGGTGATTATTCCCACTATAAACTCATCTTT	CALGDYSHYKLIF
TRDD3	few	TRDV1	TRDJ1	TGTGCTCTTGGGGAACGGATGCTGGGGGATAACACCGATAAACTCATCTTT	CALGERMLGDNTDKLIF
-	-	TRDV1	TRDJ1	TGTGCTCTTGGACCTCCACCGTACACCGATAAACTCATCTTT	CALGPPPYTDKLIF
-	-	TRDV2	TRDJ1	TGTGCCTGTGACACCTCTTCAGAAGAGGACTCCAGGGGATACACCGATAAACTCATCTTT	CACDTSSEEDSRGYTDKLIF
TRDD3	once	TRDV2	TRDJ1	TGTGCCTGTGACGCCCTCTTCCTACTGGGGGGATACGTGGGGGATAATAAACTCATCTTT	CACDALFLLGGYVGDNKLIF
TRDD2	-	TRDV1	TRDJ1	TGTGCTCTTGGGGAAGCCCCCTTCCTTCCCCGCGTGGTGTACACCGATAAACTCATCTTT	CALGEAPFLPRVVYTDKLIF
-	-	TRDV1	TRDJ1	TGTGCTCTTGGGGAACCGGCTGGGTGGACTGGAGGCACCGATAAACTCATCTTT	CALGEPAGWTGGTDKLIF
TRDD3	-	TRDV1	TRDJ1	TGTGCTCTTGGGGACATAAAATTCCTCGCTACTGGGGTATTCTACTTCGATAAACCCATCTTT	CALGDIKFLATGVFYFDKPIF
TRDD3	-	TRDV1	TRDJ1	TGTGCTCTTGGGGACCAGGCCTTCCCCGGGGGATACGGGCTTCCACACGGTAAACTCATCTTT	CALGDQAFPGGYGLPHGKLIF
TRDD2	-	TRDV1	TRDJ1	TGTGCTCTTGGGGACTTCCTATTCCGTTTCACCGATAAACTCATCTTT	CALGDFLFRFTDKLIF
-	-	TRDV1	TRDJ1	TGTGCTCTTGGGGAACTTGGTGCCCCGTTAGCCGGAGTTAAGTACACCGATAAACTCATCTTT	CALGELGAPLAGVKYTDKLIF
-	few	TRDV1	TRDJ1	TGTGCTCTTGGGGAGCATCTTCTTTTCCTGTTGGGGACAAATTACACCGATAAACTCATCTTT	CALGEHLLFLLGTNYTDKLIF
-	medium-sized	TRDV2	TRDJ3	TGTGCCTGTGACACCGCGAATACGGTCTGGGACACCCGACAGATGTTTTTC	CACDTANTVWDTRQMFF
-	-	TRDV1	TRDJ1	TGTGCTCTTGGGGAATCTCTTCGGTTCCAATGTTCGATAGATGGGGGTTGGGACGATAAACTCATCTTT	CALGESLRFQCSIDGGWDDKLIF
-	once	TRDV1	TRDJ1	TGTGCTCTTGGGCACTGGAGCTGTATTCCTAAGACAACTCTTACGGGGACGTACACCGATAAACTCATCTTT	CALGHWSCIPKTTLTGTYTDKLIF
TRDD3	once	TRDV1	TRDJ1	TGTGCTCTTGGGGAGGGGCCTTCTTCAACACTTGGGCACCTTGGGGGACACCCTACGGGCTACACCGATAAACTCATCTTT	CALGEGPSSTLGHLGGHPTGYTDKLIF
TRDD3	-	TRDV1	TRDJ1	TGTGCTCTTGGGGGGCGGAGCCCCGGCGTCCTCAGTACTGGGGGATCGTACACCGATAAACTCATCTTT	CALGGRSPGVLSTGGSYTDKLIF
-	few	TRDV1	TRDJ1	TGTGCTCTTGGGGGACCTAACTCCCCTTCCCATACCCTCTGGGGACCACCCAGCCTGACCGATAAACTCATCTTT	CALGGPNSPSHTLWGPPSLTDKLIF
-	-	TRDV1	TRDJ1	TGTGCTCTTGGGAGTATGTGGGGCCAAAAACTCATCTTT	CALGSMWGQKLIF
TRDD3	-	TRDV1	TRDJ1	TGTGCTCTTGGGGAACGACTACGTCGGTACTGGGGGATAGCGGGCACCGATAAACTCATCTTT	CALGERLRRYWGIAGTDKLIF
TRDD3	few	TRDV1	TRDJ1	TGTGCTCTTGGGGAACTCGGCCTCACTACTGGGGGATATCTGCATGCCGATAAACTCATCTTT	CALGELGLTTGGYLHADKLIF
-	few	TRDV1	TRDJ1	TGTGCTCTTGGGGAAAAGGCCTACATGGTCCCGTACACCGATAAACTCATCTTT	CALGEKAYMVPYTDKLIF
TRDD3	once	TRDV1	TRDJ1	TGTGCTCTTGGGGAACCGGCCCGTACTGGGGGATACGGGCCCGATAAACTCATCTTT	CALGEPARTGGYGPDKLIF
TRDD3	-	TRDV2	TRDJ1	TGCGCCTGTGACACATCCTCTGGGGGCCTGTACACCGATAAACTCATCTTT	CACDTSSGGLYTDKLIF
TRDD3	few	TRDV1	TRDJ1	TGTGCTCTTGGGCCCCTCAGTGGGCTGGGGGACAGCCGAACGTACACCGATAAACTCATCTTT	CALGPLSGLGDSRTYTDKLIF
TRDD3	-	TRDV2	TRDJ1	TGTGCCTGTGACACCGTGAAGTACTGGGGGATCGGGGACACCGATAAACTCATCTTT	CACDTVKYWGIGDTDKLIF
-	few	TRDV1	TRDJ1	TGTGCTCTTGGGGTCCATTGGCCCGTACTGGGAAGGAATAAACTCATCTTT	CALGVHWPVLGRNKLIF
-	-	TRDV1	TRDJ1	TGTGCTCTTGGGGAACTACGTACTAAAGCCGATAAACTCATCTTT	CALGELRTKADKLIF
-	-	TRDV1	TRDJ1	TGTGCTCTTGGGGATCCCATTTGGTTCCCCGCACTGCCCTACACCGATAAACTCATCTTT	CALGDPIWFPALPYTDKLIF
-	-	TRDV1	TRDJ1	TGTGCTCTTGGGGCCCTTTTCCCATTTGGTGATAAACTCATCTTT	CALGALFPFGDKLIF
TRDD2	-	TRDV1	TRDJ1	TGTGCTCTTGGGGAACTTTTCCCCCTTCCTCCGGCCGATAAACTCATCTTT	CALGELFPLPPADKLIF
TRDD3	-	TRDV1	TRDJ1	TGTGCTCTTGGACGTTCCCTACGTGGACTGGGGGATAGGAGAAGACACACCGATAAACTCATCTTT	CALGRSLRGLGDRRRHTDKLIF
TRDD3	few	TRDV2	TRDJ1	TGTGCCTGTGACACCAGTAGTGGGGGATACCACCATAAACTCATCTTT	CACDTSSGGYHHKLIF
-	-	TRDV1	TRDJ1	TGTGCTCTCGGCGTTCCTGTGGGGTCGACGCGCTCTAAACTCATCTTT	CALGVPVGSTRSKLIF
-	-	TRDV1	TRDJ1	TGTGCTCTTGGGGAGCCCCCACTCTTGCCCGATAAACTCATCTTT	CALGEPPLLPDKLIF
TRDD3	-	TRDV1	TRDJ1	TGTGCTCTTGGGGAACAGAGGTGGGGGATAGACCCTTACACCGATAAACTCATCTTT	CALGEQRWGIDPYTDKLIF
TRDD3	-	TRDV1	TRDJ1	TGTGCTCTTGGGGAACTATTTCCTTATCGTGAGTACTGGGGGTACTACACCGATAAACTCATCTTT	CALGELFPYREYWGYYTDKLIF
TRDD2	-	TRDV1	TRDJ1	TGTGCTCTTGTTTCCTACCGGTGGAGTTACACCGATAAACTCATCTTT	CALVSYRWSYTDKLIF
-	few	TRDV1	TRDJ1	TGTGCTCTTGGGGAGCCAGGGGGTTCCCACCCTCCGTACACCGATAAACTCATCTTT	CALGEPGGSHPPYTDKLIF
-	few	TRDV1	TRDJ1	TGTGCTCTTGGGGACCTCTTTCCTACGCACTGGGGTTTCACCGATAAACTCATCTTT	CALGDLFPTHWGFTDKLIF
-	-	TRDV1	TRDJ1	TGTGCTCTTGGGGAACAGCCTCCGCCGCGTGGGTTACATAAAACCGATAAACTCATCTTT	CALGEQPPPRGLHKTDKLIF
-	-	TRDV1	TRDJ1	TGTGCTCTTGGGGAACCCGCCTTCCTACTGGGGGGTCCACCGAAACTCATCTTT	CALGEPAFLLGGPPKLIF